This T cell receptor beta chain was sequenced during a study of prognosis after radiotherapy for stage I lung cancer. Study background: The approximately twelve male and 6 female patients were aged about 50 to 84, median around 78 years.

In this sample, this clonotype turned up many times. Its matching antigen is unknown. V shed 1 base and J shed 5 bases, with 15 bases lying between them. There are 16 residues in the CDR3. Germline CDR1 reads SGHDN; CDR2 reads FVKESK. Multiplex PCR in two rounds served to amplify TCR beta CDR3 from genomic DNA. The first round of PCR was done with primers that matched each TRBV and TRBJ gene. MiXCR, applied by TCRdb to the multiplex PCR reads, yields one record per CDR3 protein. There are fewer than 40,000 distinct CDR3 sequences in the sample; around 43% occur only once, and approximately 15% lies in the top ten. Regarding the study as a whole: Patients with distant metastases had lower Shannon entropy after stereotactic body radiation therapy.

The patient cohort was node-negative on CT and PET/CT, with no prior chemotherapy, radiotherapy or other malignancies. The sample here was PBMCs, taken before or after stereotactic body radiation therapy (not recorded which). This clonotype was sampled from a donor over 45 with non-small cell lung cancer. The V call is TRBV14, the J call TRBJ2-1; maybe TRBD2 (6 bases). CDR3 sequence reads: CASSQGGTLINNEQFF. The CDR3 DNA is TGTGCCAGCAGCCAAGGGGGGACTCTAATCAACAATGAGCAGTTCTTC.